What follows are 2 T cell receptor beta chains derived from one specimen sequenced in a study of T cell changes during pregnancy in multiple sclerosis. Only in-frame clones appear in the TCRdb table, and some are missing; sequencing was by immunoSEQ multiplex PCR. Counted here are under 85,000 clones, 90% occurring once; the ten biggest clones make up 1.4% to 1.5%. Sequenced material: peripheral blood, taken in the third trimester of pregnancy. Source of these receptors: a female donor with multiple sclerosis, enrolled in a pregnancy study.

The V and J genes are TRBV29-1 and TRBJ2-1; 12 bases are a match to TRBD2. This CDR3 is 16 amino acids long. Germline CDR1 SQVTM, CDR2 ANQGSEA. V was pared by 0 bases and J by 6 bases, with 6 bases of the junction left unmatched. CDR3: CSVEDWLAGGPNEQFF. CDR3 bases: TGCAGCGTTGAAGACTGGCTAGCGGGAGGGCCCAATGAGCAGTTCTTC.

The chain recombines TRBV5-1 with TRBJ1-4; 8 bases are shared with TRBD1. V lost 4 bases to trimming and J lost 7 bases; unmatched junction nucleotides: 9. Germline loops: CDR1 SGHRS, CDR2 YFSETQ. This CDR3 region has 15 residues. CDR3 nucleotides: TGCGCCAGCAGCCCCCTGACAGGGGAGGGTGAAAAACTGTTTTTT. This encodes CASSPLTGEGEKLFF.